These T cell receptor beta chains were read from a single sample in a study of cytomegalovirus exposure and HLA in healthy donors. TCRdb keeps only in-frame clones here, not all; method: immunoSEQ multiplex PCR. Of around 300,000 clones detected, roughly nine tenths appear once; the ten largest clones hold 1.2%. The sequenced sample was PBMCs. These receptor sequences come from a woman aged 25 to 39 in good health and CMV-seropositive. The CDR3 runs from the conserved cysteine through the conserved F or W. A D gene is named only where the DNA matches it firmly. Part of the rows lack a size; the others show once, few, many or a class for expanded clones.

clone_size	v_call	d_call	j_call	cdr3_aa	cdr3_nt
-	TRBV7-6	TRBD2	TRBJ2-7	CASSLEASGRDHSYEQYF	TGTGCCAGCAGCTTAGAGGCTAGCGGGAGGGATCACTCCTACGAGCAGTACTTC
-	TRBV6-5	-	TRBJ1-2	CASSYSIGSFYGYTF	TGTGCCAGCAGTTACTCGATAGGCAGTTTCTATGGCTACACCTTC
-	TRBV25-1	TRBD2	TRBJ2-3	CASSKRAGGGTDTQYF	TGTGCCAGCAGCAAAAGGGCGGGAGGGGGCACAGATACGCAGTATTTT
-	TRBV27	-	TRBJ2-1	CASSLLGFNEQFF	TGTGCCAGCAGTTTATTAGGTTTCAATGAGCAGTTCTTC
-	TRBV5-1	-	TRBJ2-2	CASSPGPPPNTGELFF	TGCGCCAGCAGCCCGGGACCGCCGCCGAACACCGGGGAGCTGTTTTTT
-	TRBV19	-	TRBJ2-1	CASSIGLFNEQFF	TGTGCCAGTAGTATAGGACTATTTAATGAGCAGTTCTTC
-	TRBV10-3	-	TRBJ1-5	CAIGRAKDQPQHF	TGTGCCATCGGACGGGCAAAGGATCAGCCCCAGCATTTT
-	TRBV27	-	TRBJ2-7	CASSLVSVGYEQYF	TGTGCCAGCAGTTTAGTATCGGTGGGGTACGAGCAGTACTTC
-	TRBV30	TRBD1	TRBJ1-1	CAWSPDRATEAFF	TGTGCCTGGAGTCCGGACAGGGCTACTGAAGCTTTCTTT
-	TRBV27	-	TRBJ2-2	CASSLAKNTGELFF	TGTGCCAGCAGTCTAGCTAAGAACACCGGGGAGCTGTTTTTT
-	TRBV12-2	-	TRBJ2-7	CASRLDCRDSPPLHYEQYF	TGTGCAAGTCGCTTAGATTGCCGAGACTCTCCTCCCCTACACTACGAGCAGTACTTC
-	TRBV28	TRBD2	TRBJ2-7	CASSPGLAGGYEQYF	TGTGCCAGCAGTCCGGGACTAGCGGGAGGATACGAGCAGTACTTC
-	TRBV30	TRBD2	TRBJ2-1	CAWKGGRGSYNEQFF	TGTGCCTGGAAAGGCGGGAGAGGATCCTACAATGAGCAGTTCTTC
once	TRBV9	-	TRBJ1-2	CASSVGGNLNYGYTF	TGTGCCAGCAGCGTAGGAGGGAATCTCAACTATGGCTACACCTTC